Presented here are 21 T cell receptor beta chains from one specimen sequenced in a study of radiation and T cells in renal cell carcinoma. Method: immunoSEQ multiplex PCR; TCRdb's copy keeps in-frame clones and lacks some. The table shows around 9,600 clones, with roughly 55% occurring only once. Noted treatment: 15 Gy SBRT to primary tumor, nephrectomy 4 weeks later. The sequencing here drew on tumor tissue, taken from a patient whose treatment included radiotherapy and nephrectomy. The receptors shown here come from a man in his sixties with renal cell carcinoma.

A few counts support this clone. The chain is built from TRBV27 and TRBJ2-7, with TRBD1 as a possible D gene (5 bases). The CDR3 is 16 residues long. V dropped 6 bases and J dropped 1 base, with 19 bases sitting between them. Germline CDR1 reads MNHEY; CDR2 reads SMNVEV (reference sequence). CDR3: CASRRQRQTGSYEQYF. DNA of the CDR3: TGTGCCAGCAGGCGACAGAGACAAACCGGGTCCTACGAGCAGTACTTC.

V and J are TRBV6-4 and TRBJ2-1; TRBD2 matches 8 bases. CDR3 size: 14 residues. Germline V gene lookup returns CDR1 MRHNA and CDR2 SNTAGT. J gave up 6 bases and V 2 bases, and 3 bases lay outside the gene matches. The CDR3 DNA is TGTGCCAGCAGTGACAGTCTAGCGGGCAATGAGCAGTTCTTC. This gives the protein CASSDSLAGNEQFF.

CDR3 in amino acids: CASSQGSNQPQHF. Here the CDR3 DNA reads TGTGCCAGCAGTCAGGGAAGCAATCAGCCCCAGCATTTT. The chain has TRBV5-4 and TRBJ1-5, with TRBD1 as a possible D gene (5 bases). CDR1 and CDR2 from the germline V gene are SGHNT and YYREEE (reference sequence). This CDR3 comprises 13 residues. V was trimmed by 5 bases and J by 1 base, leaving 7 bases between them.

This chain connects TRBV10-3 to TRBJ2-3, with TRBD2 matching 10 bases. The V segment lost 10 bases and the J segment 1 base; nucleotides outside the gene matches: 14. The germline gives CDR1 ENHRY, CDR2 SYGVKD. The CDR3 runs to 17 residues. Here the CDR3 DNA reads TGTGCCAGCCTCGAGGGTGCTAGCGGGAGTCGCACAGATACGCAGTATTTT. Amino acid sequence: CASLEGASGSRTDTQYF.

The J gene is TRBJ2-1, the V gene TRBV10-1; D is unclear. Trimming pared 5 bases from V and 6 bases from J, leaving 8 bases between. The length of the CDR3 is 12 residues. Germline-derived CDR1 and CDR2 are WNHNN and SYGVQD (reference sequence). The CDR3 sequence: CASSWPGNEQFF. The CDR3 DNA is TGCGCCAGCAGTTGGCCCGGCAATGAGCAGTTCTTC.

J is TRBJ2-1 and V is TRBV29-1, with D tentatively TRBD2 (5 bases). This CDR3 region has 16 residues. Germline CDR1 and CDR2: SQVTM and ANQGSEA. V was trimmed by 3 bases and J by 2 bases, leaving 17 bases between them. The CDR3 loop reads CSVDGLASSTYNEQFF. In nucleotides, the CDR3 is TGCAGCGTTGATGGGCTAGCATCATCGACCTACAATGAGCAGTTCTTC.

The chain employs TRBV4-2 and TRBJ2-1; no clear D gene. Trimming removed 5 bases from V and 6 bases from J, with 8 bases in between. The CDR3 contains 12 residues. The V gene's germline CDR1 is LGHNA and CDR2 YNFKEQ. The CDR3 DNA is TGTGCCAGCAGCTTGTCCATCAATGAGCAGTTCTTC. This encodes CASSLSINEQFF.

V and J are TRBV11-3 and TRBJ2-1; maybe TRBD2 (5 bases). CDR1 and CDR2 (germline): SGHNT, YENEEA. The CDR3 is made up of 17 amino acids. The V gene lost 5 bases and the J gene lost 9 bases, with 26 bases spanning the gap. CDR3: CASSLLRWGLEEVEQFF. CDR3 DNA sequence: TGTGCCAGCAGCCTCTTACGATGGGGTCTAGAGGAGGTTGAGCAGTTCTTC.

This chain links TRBV6-6 with TRBJ1-2; D is undetermined. V was cut by 4 bases and J by 4 bases, with 10 bases left in between. Germline CDR1 reads MNHNY; CDR2 reads SVGAGI (reference sequence). This CDR3 comprises 13 residues. CDR3 residues: CASSSTAFYGYTF. The CDR3 DNA sequence: TGTGCCAGCAGTTCCACAGCGTTCTATGGCTACACCTTC.

This sequence joins TRBV7-7 and TRBJ2-6; D is uncertain. Germline V CDR1 and CDR2: SSHAT, FNYEAQ (reference sequence). CDR3 size: 18 residues. The CDR3 region has the DNA TGTGCAGCAGCGAGTGTCATAATGCCACAAAGTCGGGCCAACGTCCTGACTTTC. It is translated as CAAASVIMPQSRANVLTF. The full variable domain, its missing parts supplied by reference TRBV7-7 and TRBJ2-6, is GAGVSQSPRYKVTKRGQDVTLRCDPISSHATLYWYQQALGQGPEFLTYFNYEAQPDKSGLPSDRFSAERPEGSISTLTIQRTEQRDSAMYRCAAASVIMPQSRANVLTFGAGSRLTVL.

This clone was detected once. The J gene is TRBJ2-6, the V gene TRBV4-3; 9 nucleotides align to TRBD1. Germline lookup yields CDR1 LGHNA and CDR2 YSLEER. The CDR3 is 20 residues long. J was trimmed by 1 base and V by 6 bases; bases with no gene match: 16. The CDR3 coding sequence is TGCGCCAGCAGTCCAAGCCACCCCGGACAGGGGTGGTCTGGGGCCAACGTCCTGACTTTC. Translation: CASSPSHPGQGWSGANVLTF.

This clone has a handful of counts. The J gene is TRBJ2-7, the V gene TRBV7-9, with D uncertain. The CDR3 is 14 residues long. CDR1 and CDR2 (germline): SEHNR, FQNEAQ (reference sequence). The V gene lost 1 base and the J gene lost 6 bases, with 13 bases spanning the gap. The CDR3 here is CASSLGNSRPEQYF. In DNA, the CDR3 is TGTGCCAGCAGCTTAGGCAATAGTCGGCCCGAGCAGTACTTC.

The chain recombines TRBV7-5 with TRBJ1-1. TRBV7-5 is reported as a pseudogene. CDR3 size: 12 residues. This CDR3 is CASSARNTEAFF. Here the CDR3 DNA reads TGTGCCAGCAGCGCTCGTAACACTGAAGCTTTCTTT.

This chain connects TRBV6-5 to TRBJ2-6, with D hard to call. V was shortened by 2 bases and J by 1 base, with 6 bases between the two germline ends. CDR3 length: 15 amino acids. Germline V gives CDR1 MNHEY, CDR2 SVGAGI. CDR3 coding DNA: TGTGCCAGCAGTTACGGGGAATCTGGGGCCAACGTCCTGACTTTC. It codes for CASSYGESGANVLTF.

The chain recombines TRBV28 with TRBJ1-1; maybe TRBD1 (5 bases). The CDR3 sequence is 13 residues long. Trimming took 3 bases from V and 1 from J, leaving 6 bases between them. The germline CDR1 and CDR2 sequences are MDHEN and SYDVKM. CDR3: CASSFGQNTEAFF. As DNA, the CDR3 is TGTGCCAGCAGTTTCGGACAGAACACTGAAGCTTTCTTT.

This sequence joins TRBV10-3 and TRBJ1-5; TRBD1 aligns across 10 bases. After removal of 10 bases from V and 4 bases from J, the junction contained 4 bases not matched to a gene. Germline V gene lookup returns CDR1 ENHRY and CDR2 SYGVKD. The CDR3 length is 13 residues. CDR3 DNA sequence: TGTGCCAGCACGGGACAGGGGAATCAGCCCCAGCATTTT. It translates to CASTGQGNQPQHF.

This clone is termed medium-sized. The chain recombines TRBV14 with TRBJ1-2; the D is unclear. V was clipped by 5 bases and J by 0 bases, with 13 bases between them. CDR1 SGHDN and CDR2 FVKESK come from the germline V gene. This CDR3 is built from 15 residues. CDR3 loop: CASSSFLGPNYGYTF. CDR3 in DNA: TGTGCCAGCAGCTCTTTCTTGGGCCCTAACTATGGCTACACCTTC.

The V and J genes are TRBV4-2 and TRBJ1-2; D perhaps matches TRBD1 (6 bases). The V gene's germline CDR1 is LGHNA and CDR2 YNFKEQ. CDR3 length equals 14 residues. Trimming removed 4 bases at V and 4 bases at J, with 13 bases between. The CDR3 region is CASSPGLDSYGYTF. The CDR3 DNA sequence: TGTGCCAGCAGCCCCGGCTTGGACAGCTATGGCTACACCTTC.

The chain joins TRBV30 to TRBJ2-5; D possibly matches TRBD1 or TRBD2 (5 bases each). V shed 3 bases and J shed 4 bases, with 15 bases lying between them. Germline V gives CDR1 GTSNPN, CDR2 SVGIG (reference sequence). CDR3 length equals 14 residues. DNA for the CDR3: TGTGCCTGGAGCCCGAGGGGCAGCAGAGAGACCCAGTACTTC. Encoded protein: CAWSPRGSRETQYF.

J is TRBJ1-4 and V is TRBV19; D gene uncertain. The CDR3 sequence is 15 residues long. The V gene lost 4 bases and the J gene lost 0 bases, with 9 bases spanning the gap. From germline, CDR1 is LNHDA and CDR2 SQIVND (reference sequence). This CDR3 is CASSKGRSTNEKLFF. In nucleotides, the CDR3 is TGTGCCAGTAGTAAAGGACGGTCAACTAATGAAAAACTGTTTTTT.

This chain links TRBV15 with TRBJ2-7; 9 nucleotides line up with TRBD2. Trimming took 6 bases from V and 6 from J; bases not matched to a gene: 9. This CDR3 is built from 14 residues. CDR1 LNHNV and CDR2 YYDKDF come from the germline V gene (reference sequence). The DNA for the CDR3 is TGTGCCACCAGGGCGGGAGGGGGTTCGGGCGAGCAGTACTTC. This encodes CATRAGGGSGEQYF.